This T cell receptor (beta chain) was sequenced for a study of Ad26.COV2.S vaccination and SARS-CoV-2 variants. Across the whole study: COV1001, an Ad26.COV2.S trial, supplied this vaccine-arm donor. The study's findings and limits: Considerable breadth of spike-specific CD8+ and CD4+ T cell responses has reportedly been documented following vaccination.

Treatment denoted: some 19 received Ad26.COV2.S at low or high dose, single or two shots; 5 received placebo; per-sample allocation not given. On day 63 after the first injection, vaccine and placebo recipients gave samples. The individual, an adult aged 18-55 years, was a donor in Boston. The administered vaccine (an Ad26 vector) expressed Wuhan-strain SARS-CoV-2 spike. The J segment lost 5 bases and the V segment lost 5 bases, leaving 4 bases of the junction unmatched. The CDR3 has 14 amino acids. Per germline, CDR1 MGHDK and CDR2 SYGVNS. Clones were read by immunoSEQ multiplex PCR, and TCRdb kept only the in-frame ones, dropping some. The repertoire holds fewer than 800,000 clones, about 89% seen once, with nearly 1.5% in the top ten. Remarks on this clone: What it binds is unknown.

This chain uses TRBV25-1 with TRBJ1-4; 8 bases match TRBD1. The clonotype was recovered from a person between 18 and 60 years old who received the Ad26.COV2.S COVID-19 vaccine or a placebo. The starting material was peripheral blood, obtained in a trial of Ad26.COV2.S vaccine versus placebo. DNA of the CDR3: TGTGCCAGCAGTCTCGGACAGGGAAATGAAAAACTGTTTTTT. As protein: CASSLGQGNEKLFF.